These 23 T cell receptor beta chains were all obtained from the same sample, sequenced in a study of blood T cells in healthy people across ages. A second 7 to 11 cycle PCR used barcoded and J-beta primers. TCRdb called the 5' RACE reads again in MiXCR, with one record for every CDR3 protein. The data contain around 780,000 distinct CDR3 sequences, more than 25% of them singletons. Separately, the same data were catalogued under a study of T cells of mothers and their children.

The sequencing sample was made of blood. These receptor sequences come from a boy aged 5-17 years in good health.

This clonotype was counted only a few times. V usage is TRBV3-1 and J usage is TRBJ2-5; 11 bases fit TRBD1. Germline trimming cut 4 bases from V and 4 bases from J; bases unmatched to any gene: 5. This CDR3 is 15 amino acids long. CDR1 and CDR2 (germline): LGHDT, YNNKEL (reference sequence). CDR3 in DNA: TGTGCCAGCAGCCGGACAGGGGGCTTTGGAGAGACCCAGTACTTC. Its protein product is CASSRTGGFGETQYF.

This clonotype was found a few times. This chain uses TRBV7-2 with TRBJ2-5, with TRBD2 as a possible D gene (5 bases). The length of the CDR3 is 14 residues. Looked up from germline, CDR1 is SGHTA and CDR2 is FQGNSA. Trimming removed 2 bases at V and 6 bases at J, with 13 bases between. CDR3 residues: CASSLNGGGKTQYF. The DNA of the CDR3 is TGTGCCAGCAGCTTAAATGGTGGAGGAAAGACCCAGTACTTC. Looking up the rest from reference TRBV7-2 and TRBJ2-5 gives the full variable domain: GAGVSQSPSNKVTEKGKDVELRCDPISGHTALYWYRQSLGQGLEFLIYFQGNSAPDKSGLPSDRFSAERTGGSVSTLTIQRTQQEDSAVYLCASSLNGGGKTQYFGPGTRLLVL.

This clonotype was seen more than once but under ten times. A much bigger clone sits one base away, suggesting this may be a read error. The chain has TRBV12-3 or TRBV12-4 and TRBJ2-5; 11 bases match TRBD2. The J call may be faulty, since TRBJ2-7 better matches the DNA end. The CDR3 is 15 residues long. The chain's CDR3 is CASSLAGGRRVEQYF. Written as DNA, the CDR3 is TGTGCCAGCAGTCTAGCGGGGGGTCGACGGGTCGAGCAGTACTTC.

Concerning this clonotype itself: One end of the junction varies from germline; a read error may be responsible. CDR3 region: CASSQGLAEIQFF. The CDR3, as DNA: TGCGCCAGCAGCCAAGGACTAGCGGAGATACAGTTCTTT. The rearrangement joins TRBV4-1 to TRBJ2-1; 9 nucleotides match TRBD2. The CDR3 is 13 amino acids. Germline CDR1 MGHRA, CDR2 YSYEKL.

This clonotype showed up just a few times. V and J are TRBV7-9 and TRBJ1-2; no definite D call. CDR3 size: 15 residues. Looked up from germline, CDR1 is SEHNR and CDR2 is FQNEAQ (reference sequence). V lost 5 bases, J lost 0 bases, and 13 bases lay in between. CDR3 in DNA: TGTGCCAGCAGCCCCCACCAGGCCTCTAACTATGGCTACACCTTC. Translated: CASSPHQASNYGYTF.

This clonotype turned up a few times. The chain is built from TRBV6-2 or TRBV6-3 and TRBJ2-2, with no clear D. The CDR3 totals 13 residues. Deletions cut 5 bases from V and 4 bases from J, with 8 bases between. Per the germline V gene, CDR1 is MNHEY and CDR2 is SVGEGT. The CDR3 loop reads CASSPSSTGELFF. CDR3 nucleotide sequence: TGTGCCAGCAGTCCCAGTAGCACCGGGGAGCTGTTTTTT.

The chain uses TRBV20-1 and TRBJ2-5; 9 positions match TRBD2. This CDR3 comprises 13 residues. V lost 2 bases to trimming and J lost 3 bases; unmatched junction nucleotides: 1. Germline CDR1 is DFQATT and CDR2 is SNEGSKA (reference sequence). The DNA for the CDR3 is TGCAGTGCTAGACCTAGCGGGGAAGAGACCCAGTACTTC. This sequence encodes CSARPSGEETQYF.

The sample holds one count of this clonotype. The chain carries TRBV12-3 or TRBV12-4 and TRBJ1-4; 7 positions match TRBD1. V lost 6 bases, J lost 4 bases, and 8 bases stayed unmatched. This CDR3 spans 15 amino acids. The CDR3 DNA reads TGTGCCAGCAGATATGGGACAGACTATAATGAAAAACTGTTTTTT. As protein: CASRYGTDYNEKLFF.

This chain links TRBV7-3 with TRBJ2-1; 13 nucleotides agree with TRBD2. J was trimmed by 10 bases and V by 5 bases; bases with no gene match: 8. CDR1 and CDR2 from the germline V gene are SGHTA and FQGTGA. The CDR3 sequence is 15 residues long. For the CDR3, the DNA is TGTGCCAGCAGCCTGGGACTAGCGGGGTGGGGGGAGCAGTTCTTC. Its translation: CASSLGLAGWGEQFF.

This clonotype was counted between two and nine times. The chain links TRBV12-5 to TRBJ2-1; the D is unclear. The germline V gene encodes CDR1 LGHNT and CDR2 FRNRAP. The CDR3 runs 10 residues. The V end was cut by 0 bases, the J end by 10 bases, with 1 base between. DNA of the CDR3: TGTGCTAGTGGTTTGGTGGAGCAGTTCTTC. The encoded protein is CASGLVEQFF. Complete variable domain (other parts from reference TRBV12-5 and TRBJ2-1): DARVTQTPRHKVTEMGQEVTMRCQPILGHNTVFWYRQTMMQGLELLAYFRNRAPLDDSGMPKDRFSAEMPDATLATLKIQPSEPRDSAVYFCASGLVEQFFGPGTRLTVL.

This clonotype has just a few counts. The CDR3 loop is CASVPGQTVSGANVLTF. CDR3 bases: TGCGCCAGCGTCCCAGGACAGACAGTCTCTGGGGCCAACGTCCTGACTTTC. The chain uses TRBV5-1 and TRBJ2-6, with a possible D match to TRBD1 (6 bases). CDR3 length: 17 amino acids. The V end lost 7 bases, the J end lost 0 bases, and 17 bases lay between the germline ends. Germline V gene data show CDR1 as SGHRS and CDR2 as YFSETQ.

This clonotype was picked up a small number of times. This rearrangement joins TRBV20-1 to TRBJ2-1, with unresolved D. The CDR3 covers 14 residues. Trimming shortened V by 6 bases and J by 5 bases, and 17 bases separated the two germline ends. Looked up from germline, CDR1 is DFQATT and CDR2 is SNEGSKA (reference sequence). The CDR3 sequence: CSAPIRLGNNEQFF. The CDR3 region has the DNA TGCAGTGCCCCTATCCGACTGGGAAACAATGAGCAGTTCTTC.

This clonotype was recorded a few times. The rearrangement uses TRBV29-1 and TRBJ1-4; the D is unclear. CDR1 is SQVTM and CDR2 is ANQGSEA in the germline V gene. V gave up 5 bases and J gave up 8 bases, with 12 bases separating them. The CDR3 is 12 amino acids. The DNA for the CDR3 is TGCAGCGTTCGGACGGCTACGGAAAAACTGTTTTTT. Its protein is CSVRTATEKLFF.

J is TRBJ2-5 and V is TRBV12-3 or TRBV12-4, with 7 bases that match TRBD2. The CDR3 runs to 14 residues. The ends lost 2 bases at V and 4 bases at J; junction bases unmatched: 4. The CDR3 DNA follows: TGTGCCAGCAGTTTAATCGGGGGGATAGAGACCCAGTACTTC. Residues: CASSLIGGIETQYF.

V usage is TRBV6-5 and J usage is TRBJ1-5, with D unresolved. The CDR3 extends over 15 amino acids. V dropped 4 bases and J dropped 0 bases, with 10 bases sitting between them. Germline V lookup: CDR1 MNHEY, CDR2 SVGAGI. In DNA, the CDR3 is TGTGCCAGCAGTTCGACGGTTTATAGCAATCAGCCCCAGCATTTT. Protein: CASSSTVYSNQPQHF.

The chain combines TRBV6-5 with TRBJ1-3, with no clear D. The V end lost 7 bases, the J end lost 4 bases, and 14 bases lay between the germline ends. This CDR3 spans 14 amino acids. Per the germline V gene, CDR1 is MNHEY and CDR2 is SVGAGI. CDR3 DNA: TGTGCCAGCATATCTACCCTTGGAGGAAACACCATATATTTT. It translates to CASISTLGGNTIYF.

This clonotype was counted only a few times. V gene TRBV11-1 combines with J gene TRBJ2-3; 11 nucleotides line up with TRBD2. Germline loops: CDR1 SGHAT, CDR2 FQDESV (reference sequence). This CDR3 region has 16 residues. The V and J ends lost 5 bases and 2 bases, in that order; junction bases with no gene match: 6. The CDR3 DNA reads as TGTGCCAGCAGCCCACTAGCGGGGGTAAACACAGATACGCAGTATTTT. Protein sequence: CASSPLAGVNTDTQYF. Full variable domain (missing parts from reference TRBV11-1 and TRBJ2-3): EAEVAQSPRYKITEKSQAVAFWCDPISGHATLYWYRQILGQGPELLVQFQDESVVDDSQLPKDRFSAERLKGVDSTLKIQPAELGDSAMYLCASSPLAGVNTDTQYFGPGTRLTVL.

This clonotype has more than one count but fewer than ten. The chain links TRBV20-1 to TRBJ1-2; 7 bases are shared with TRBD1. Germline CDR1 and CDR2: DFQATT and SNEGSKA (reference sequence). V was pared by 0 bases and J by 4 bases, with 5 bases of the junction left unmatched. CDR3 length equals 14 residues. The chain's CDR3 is CSAREPGQLYGYTF. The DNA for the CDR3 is TGCAGTGCTAGAGAACCGGGACAGCTCTATGGCTACACCTTC.

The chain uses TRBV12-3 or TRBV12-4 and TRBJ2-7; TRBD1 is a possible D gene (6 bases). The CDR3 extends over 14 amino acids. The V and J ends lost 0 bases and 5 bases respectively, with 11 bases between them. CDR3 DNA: TGTGCCAGCAGTTTAGCAGGGGGAAGTGACGAGCAGTACTTC. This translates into CASSLAGGSDEQYF.

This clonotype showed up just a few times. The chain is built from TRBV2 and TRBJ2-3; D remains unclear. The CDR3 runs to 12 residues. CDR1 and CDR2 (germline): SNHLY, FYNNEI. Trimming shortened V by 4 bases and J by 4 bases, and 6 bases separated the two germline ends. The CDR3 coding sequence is TGTGCCAGCAGTGTTTGGGCAGATACGCAGTATTTT. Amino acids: CASSVWADTQYF.

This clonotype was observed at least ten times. The CDR3 sequence is CATSDPGSTDTQYF. The CDR3 DNA reads as TGTGCCACCAGTGACCCGGGGAGCACAGATACGCAGTATTTT. The J gene is TRBJ2-3, the V gene TRBV24-1, with D possibly matching TRBD2 (5 bases). Germline loops: CDR1 KGHDR, CDR2 SFDVKD. V was pared by 4 bases and J by 0 bases, with 7 bases between. This CDR3 is built from 14 residues.

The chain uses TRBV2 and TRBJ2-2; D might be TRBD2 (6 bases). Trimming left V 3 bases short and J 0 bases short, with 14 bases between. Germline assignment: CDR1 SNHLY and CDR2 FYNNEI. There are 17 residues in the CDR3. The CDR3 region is CASSDWGVETNTGELFF. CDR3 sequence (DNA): TGTGCCAGCAGTGATTGGGGGGTTGAGACGAACACCGGGGAGCTGTTTTTT.

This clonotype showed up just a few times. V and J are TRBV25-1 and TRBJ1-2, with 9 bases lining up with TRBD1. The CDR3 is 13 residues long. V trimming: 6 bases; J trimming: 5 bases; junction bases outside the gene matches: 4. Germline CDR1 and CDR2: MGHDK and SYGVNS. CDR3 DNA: TGTGCCAGCAGAGCCGGGACAGGGTATGGCTACACCTTC. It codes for CASRAGTGYGYTF.